This T cell receptor (beta chain) emerged from a study of blood T cells in healthy people across ages. The study's findings and limits: Researchers report that TCR beta diversity correlated strongly with naive T cell percentage. Because sorting was not performed, PBMCs prevented conclusive naive versus antigen-experienced comparison.

The CDR3 sequence is 13 residues long. The germline gives CDR1 SGHRS, CDR2 YFSETQ. Remarks on this clonotype: Its antigen is unknown.

Sample-barcoded 5' priming and a J-beta primer mix drove a second PCR of about 7 to 11 cycles. Paired-end reads containing CDR3 totaled no fewer than 2.5 million for each sample. TCRdb fed the 5' RACE reads into MiXCR, producing one record per CDR3 protein. Found here are over 1,200,000 distinct CDR3 sequences, around 59% of them singletons; the top ten hold 5% to 7%. The J gene is TRBJ2-5, the V gene TRBV5-1; D ambiguous. TRBJ2-7 matches the DNA end more closely, so the J call is doubtful. The specimen was blood. This sequence was found in a young man in good health. The CDR3 region is CASNHEISYEQYF. The CDR3 DNA reads as TGCGCCAGCAACCATGAGATCTCCTACGAGCAGTACTTC.